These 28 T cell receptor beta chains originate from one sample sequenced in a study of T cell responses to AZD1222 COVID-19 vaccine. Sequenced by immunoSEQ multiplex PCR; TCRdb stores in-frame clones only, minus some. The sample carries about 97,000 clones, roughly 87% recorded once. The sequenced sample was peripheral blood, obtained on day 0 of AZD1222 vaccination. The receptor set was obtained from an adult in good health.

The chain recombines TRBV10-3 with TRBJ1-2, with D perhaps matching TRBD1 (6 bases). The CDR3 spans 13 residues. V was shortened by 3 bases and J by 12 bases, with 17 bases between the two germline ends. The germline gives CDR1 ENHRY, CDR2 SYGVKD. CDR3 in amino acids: CAISEPGHPSHTF. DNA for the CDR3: TGTGCCATCAGTGAACCGGGACATCCCTCGCACACCTTC.

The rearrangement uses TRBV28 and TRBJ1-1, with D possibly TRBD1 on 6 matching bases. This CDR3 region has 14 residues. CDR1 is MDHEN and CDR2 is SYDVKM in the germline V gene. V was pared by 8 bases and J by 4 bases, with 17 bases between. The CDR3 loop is CASQTGSGVTEAFF. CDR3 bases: TGTGCCAGCCAGACAGGCTCTGGGGTCACTGAAGCTTTCTTT.

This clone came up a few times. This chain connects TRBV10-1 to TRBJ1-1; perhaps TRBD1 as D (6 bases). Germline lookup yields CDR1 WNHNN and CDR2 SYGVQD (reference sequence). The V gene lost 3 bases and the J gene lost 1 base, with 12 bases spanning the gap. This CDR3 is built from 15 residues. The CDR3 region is CASSDGGAGNTEAFF. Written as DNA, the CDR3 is TGCGCCAGCAGTGATGGGGGCGCGGGGAACACTGAAGCTTTCTTT.

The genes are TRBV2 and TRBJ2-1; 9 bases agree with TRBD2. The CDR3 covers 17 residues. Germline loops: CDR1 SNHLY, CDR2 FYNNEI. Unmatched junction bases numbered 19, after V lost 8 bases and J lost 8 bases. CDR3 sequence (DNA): TGTGCCAGCTTCCCAAGTGGTAGCGGGGGACCTCGGGATGAGCAGTTCTTC. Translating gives CASFPSGSGGPRDEQFF.

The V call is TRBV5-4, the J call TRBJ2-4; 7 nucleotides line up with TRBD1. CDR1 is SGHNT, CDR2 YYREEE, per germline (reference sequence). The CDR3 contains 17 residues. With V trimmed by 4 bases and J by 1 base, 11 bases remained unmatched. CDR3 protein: CASSLPDRVGAKNIQYF. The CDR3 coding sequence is TGTGCCAGCAGCCTGCCCGACAGGGTCGGGGCCAAAAACATTCAGTACTTC. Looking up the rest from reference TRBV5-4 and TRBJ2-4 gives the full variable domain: ETGVTQSPTHLIKTRGQQVTLRCSSQSGHNTVSWYQQALGQGPQFIFQYYREEENGRGNFPPRFSGLQFPNYSSELNVNALELDDSALYLCASSLPDRVGAKNIQYFGAGTRLSVL.

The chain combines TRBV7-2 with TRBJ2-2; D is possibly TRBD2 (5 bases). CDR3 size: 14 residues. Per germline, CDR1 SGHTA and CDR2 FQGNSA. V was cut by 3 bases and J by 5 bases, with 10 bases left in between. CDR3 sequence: CASSFMWETGELFF. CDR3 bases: TGTGCCAGCAGCTTTATGTGGGAGACCGGGGAGCTGTTTTTT.

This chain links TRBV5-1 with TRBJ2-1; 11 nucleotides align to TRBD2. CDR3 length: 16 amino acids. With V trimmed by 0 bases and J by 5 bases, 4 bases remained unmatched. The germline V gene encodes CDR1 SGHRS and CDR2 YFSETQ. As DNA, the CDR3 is TGCGCCAGCAGCTTGGTAGCGGGAGGGGGGCACAATGAGCAGTTCTTC. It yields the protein CASSLVAGGGHNEQFF.

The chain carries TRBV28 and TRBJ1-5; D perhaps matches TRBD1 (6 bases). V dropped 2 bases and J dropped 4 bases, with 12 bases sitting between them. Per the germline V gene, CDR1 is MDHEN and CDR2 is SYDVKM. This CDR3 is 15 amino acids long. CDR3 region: CASSLTQGRNQPQHF. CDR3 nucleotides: TGTGCCAGCAGTTTAACACAGGGACGAAATCAGCCCCAGCATTTT.

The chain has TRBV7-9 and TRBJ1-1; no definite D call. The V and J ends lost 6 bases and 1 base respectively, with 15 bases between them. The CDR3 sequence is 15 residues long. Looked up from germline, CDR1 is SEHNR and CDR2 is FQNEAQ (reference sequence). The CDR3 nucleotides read TGTGCCAGCAGGGATCTTACTGGAAGGAACACTGAAGCTTTCTTT. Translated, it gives CASRDLTGRNTEAFF.

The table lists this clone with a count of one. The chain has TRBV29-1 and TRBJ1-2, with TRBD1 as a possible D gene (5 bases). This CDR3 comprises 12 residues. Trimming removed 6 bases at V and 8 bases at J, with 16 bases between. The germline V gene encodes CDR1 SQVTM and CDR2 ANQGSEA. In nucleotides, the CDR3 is TGCAGCGTCGAAACAGGAGGAAGAGGCTACACCTTC. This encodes CSVETGGRGYTF.

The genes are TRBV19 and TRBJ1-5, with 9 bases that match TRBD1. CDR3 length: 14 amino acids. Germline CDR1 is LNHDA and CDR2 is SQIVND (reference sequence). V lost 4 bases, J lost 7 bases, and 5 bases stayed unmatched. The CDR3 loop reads CASSTTGGGQPQHF. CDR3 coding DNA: TGTGCCAGTAGTACGACAGGGGGAGGGCAGCCCCAGCATTTT.

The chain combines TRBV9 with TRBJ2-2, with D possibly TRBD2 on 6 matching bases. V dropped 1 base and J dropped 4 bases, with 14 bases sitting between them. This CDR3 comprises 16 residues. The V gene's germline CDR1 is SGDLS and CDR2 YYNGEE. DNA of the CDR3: TGTGCCAGCAGCGTAAGTGGCGGGATGCCCACCGGGGAGCTGTTTTTT. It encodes CASSVSGGMPTGELFF.

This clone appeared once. CDR3 in DNA: TGTGCCAGCAGCTTGGTCAGGGTGTCTGGCTACACCTTC. It codes for CASSLVRVSGYTF. The chain couples TRBV5-8 to TRBJ1-2, with D possibly TRBD1 on 5 matching bases. CDR1 is SGHTS, CDR2 YDEGEE, per germline. This CDR3 has 13 amino acids. With 0 bases removed from V and 7 bases from J, the gap between germline ends came to 10 bases.

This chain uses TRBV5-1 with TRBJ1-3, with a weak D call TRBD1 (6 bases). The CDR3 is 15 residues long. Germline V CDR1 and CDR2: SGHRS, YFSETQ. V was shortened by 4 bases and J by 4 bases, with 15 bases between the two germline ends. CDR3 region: CASSRTVASGNTIYF. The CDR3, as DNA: TGCGCCAGCAGCCGGACAGTGGCGAGCGGAAACACCATATATTTT. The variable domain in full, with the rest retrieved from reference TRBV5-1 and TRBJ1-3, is KAGVTQTPRYLIKTRGQQVTLSCSPISGHRSVSWYQQTPGQGLQFLFEYFSETQRNKGNFPGRFSGRQFSNSRSEMNVSTLELGDSALYLCASSRTVASGNTIYFGEGSWLTVV.

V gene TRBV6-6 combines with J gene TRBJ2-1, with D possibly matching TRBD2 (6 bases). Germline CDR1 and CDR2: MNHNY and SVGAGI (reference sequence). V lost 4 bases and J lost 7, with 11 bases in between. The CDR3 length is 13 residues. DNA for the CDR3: TGTGCCAGCAGTTGGAGGGTTTCTAATGAGCAGTTCTTC. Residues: CASSWRVSNEQFF.

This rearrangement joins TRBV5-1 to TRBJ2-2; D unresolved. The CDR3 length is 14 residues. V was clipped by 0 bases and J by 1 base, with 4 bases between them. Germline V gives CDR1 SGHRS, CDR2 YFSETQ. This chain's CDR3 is CASSLGQNTGELFF. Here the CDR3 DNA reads TGCGCCAGCAGCTTGGGACAGAACACCGGGGAGCTGTTTTTT.

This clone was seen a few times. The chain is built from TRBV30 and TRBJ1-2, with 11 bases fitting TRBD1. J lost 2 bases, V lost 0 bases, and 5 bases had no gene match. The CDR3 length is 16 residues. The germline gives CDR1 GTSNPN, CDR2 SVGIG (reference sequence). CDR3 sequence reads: CAWSVRRTGGNYGYTF. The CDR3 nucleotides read TGTGCCTGGAGTGTTAGGAGGACAGGGGGCAACTATGGCTACACCTTC.

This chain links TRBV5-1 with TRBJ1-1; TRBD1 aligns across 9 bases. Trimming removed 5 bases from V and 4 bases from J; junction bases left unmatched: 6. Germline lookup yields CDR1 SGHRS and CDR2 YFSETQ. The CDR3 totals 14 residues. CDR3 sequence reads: CASSTTGGRTEAFF. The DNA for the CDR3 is TGCGCCAGCAGTACCACAGGGGGCCGCACTGAAGCTTTCTTT.

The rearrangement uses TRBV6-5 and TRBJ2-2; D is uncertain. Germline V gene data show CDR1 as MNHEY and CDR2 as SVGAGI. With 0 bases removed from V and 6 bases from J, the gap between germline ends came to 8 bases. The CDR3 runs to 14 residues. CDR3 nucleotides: TGTGCCAGCAGTTACTCCACCGCGTCCGGGGAGCTGTTTTTT. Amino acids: CASSYSTASGELFF.

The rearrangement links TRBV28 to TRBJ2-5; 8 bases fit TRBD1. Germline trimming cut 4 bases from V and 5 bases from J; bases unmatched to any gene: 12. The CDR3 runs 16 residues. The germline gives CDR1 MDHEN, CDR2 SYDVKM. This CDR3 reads CASSYYRRQGRETQYF. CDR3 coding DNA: TGTGCCAGCAGTTATTACCGCCGACAGGGGAGGGAGACCCAGTACTTC.

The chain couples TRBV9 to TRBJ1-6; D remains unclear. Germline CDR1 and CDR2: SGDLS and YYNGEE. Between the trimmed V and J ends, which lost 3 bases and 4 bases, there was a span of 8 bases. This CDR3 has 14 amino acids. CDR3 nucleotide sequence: TGTGCCAGCAGCGAGACCAGTTATAATTCACCCCTCCACTTT. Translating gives CASSETSYNSPLHF.

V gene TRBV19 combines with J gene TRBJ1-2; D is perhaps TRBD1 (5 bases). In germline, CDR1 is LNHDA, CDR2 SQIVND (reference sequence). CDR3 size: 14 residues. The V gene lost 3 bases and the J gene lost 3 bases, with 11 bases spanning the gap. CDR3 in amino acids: CASSIGAADYGYTF. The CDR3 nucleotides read TGTGCCAGTAGTATTGGGGCGGCTGACTATGGCTACACCTTC.

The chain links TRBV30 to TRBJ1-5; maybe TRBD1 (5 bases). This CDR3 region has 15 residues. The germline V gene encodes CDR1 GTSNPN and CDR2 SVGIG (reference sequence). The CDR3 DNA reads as TGTGCTTTTACAGTGGGGGGTGGAGGCAATCAGCCCCAGCATTTT. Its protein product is CAFTVGGGGNQPQHF.

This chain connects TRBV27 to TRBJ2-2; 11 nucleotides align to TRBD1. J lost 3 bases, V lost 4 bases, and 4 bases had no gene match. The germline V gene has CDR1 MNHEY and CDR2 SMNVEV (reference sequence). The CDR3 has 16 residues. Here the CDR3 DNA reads TGTGCCAGCAGTTGGACAGGGGGCCGGGACACCGGGGAGCTGTTTTTT. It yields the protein CASSWTGGRDTGELFF.

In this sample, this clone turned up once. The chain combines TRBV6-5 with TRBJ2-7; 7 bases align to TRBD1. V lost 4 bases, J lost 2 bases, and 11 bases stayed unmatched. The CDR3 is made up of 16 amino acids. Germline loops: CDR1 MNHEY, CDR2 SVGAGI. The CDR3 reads CASSSLPDRATYEQYF. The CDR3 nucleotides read TGTGCCAGCAGTTCCCTCCCCGACAGGGCTACCTACGAGCAGTACTTC.

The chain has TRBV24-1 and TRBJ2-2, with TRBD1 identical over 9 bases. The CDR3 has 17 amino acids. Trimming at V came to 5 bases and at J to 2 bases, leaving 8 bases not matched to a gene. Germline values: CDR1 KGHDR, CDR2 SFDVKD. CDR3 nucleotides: TGTGCCACCAGTGCACCAAGACAGGGGGTTAACACCGGGGAGCTGTTTTTT. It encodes CATSAPRQGVNTGELFF.

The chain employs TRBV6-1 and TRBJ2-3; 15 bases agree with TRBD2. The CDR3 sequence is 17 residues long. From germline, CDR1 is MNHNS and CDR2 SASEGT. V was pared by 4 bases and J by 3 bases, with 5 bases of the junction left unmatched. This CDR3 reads CASSVSGTSGGTDTQYF. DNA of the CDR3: TGTGCCAGCAGTGTCTCCGGGACTAGCGGGGGGACAGATACGCAGTATTTT.

CDR3: CASSSGLAGDTQYF. The CDR3 nucleotides read TGTGCCAGCAGCTCCGGACTAGCGGGGGATACGCAGTATTTT. This rearrangement joins TRBV11-2 to TRBJ2-3, with TRBD2 matching 12 bases. The CDR3 loop spans 14 amino acids. The J segment lost 6 bases and the V segment lost 4 bases, leaving 2 bases of the junction unmatched. CDR1 is SGHAT, CDR2 FQNNGV, per germline.